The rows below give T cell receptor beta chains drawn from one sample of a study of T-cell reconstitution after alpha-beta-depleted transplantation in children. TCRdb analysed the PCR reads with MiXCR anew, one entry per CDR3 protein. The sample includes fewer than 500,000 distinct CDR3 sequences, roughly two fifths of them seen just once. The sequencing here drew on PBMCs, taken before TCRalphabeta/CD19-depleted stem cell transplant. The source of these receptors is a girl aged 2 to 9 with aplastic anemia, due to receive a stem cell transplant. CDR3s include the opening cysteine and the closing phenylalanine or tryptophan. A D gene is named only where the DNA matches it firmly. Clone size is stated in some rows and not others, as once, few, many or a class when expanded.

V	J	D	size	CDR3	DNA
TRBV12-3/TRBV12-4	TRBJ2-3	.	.	CASTPGSTDTQYF	TGTGCCAGCACCCCCGGTTCCACAGATACGCAGTATTTT
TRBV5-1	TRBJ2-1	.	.	CASRPRDSGDEQFF	TGCGCCAGCAGACCCCGGGATAGCGGCGATGAGCAGTTCTTC
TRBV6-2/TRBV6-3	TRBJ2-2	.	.	CASNWGNGELFF	TGTGCCAGCAACTGGGGTAACGGGGAGCTGTTTTTT
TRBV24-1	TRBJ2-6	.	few	CATPGSGANVLTF	TGTGCCACCCCGGGGTCTGGGGCCAACGTCCTGACTTTC
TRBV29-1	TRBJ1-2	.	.	CSVEQSAGSGYGYTF	TGCAGCGTTGAACAAAGCGCGGGGTCGGGCTATGGCTACACCTTC
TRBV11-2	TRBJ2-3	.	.	CASSLDRVLARTSTDTQYF	TGTGCCAGCAGCTTAGATAGGGTCTTGGCGCGAACTAGCACAGATACGCAGTATTTT
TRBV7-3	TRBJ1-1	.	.	CASSLGVSEQGGEEAFF	TGTGCCAGCAGCTTAGGAGTATCGGAACAGGGTGGGGAAGAAGCTTTCTTT
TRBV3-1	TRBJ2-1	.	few	CASSQDLSYNEQFF	TGTGCCAGCAGCCAAGATCTTTCCTACAATGAGCAGTTCTTC
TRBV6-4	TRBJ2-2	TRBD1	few	CASSDSIATGDTGELFF	TGTGCCAGCAGTGACTCGATTGCGACAGGGGACACCGGGGAGCTGTTTTTT
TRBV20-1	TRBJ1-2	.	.	CSAKGGANYGYTF	TGCAGTGCTAAGGGGGGAGCTAACTATGGCTACACCTTC
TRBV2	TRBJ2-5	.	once	CASRVEDGTERQETQYF	TGTGCCAGCAGAGTGGAGGACGGGACGGAGAGGCAAGAGACCCAGTACTTC
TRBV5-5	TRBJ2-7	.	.	CASSHDFERIFEQYF	TGTGCCAGCAGCCACGACTTCGAGAGGATCTTCGAGCAGTACTTC
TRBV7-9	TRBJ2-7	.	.	CASRGGGSYEQYF	TGTGCCAGCAGGGGTGGGGGCTCCTACGAGCAGTACTTC
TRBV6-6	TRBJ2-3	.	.	CASTRVATDTQYF	TGTGCCAGCACTCGAGTTGCTACAGATACGCAGTATTTT
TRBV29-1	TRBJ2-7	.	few	CSVRAQGPYEQYF	TGCAGCGTTAGGGCGCAGGGACCCTACGAGCAGTACTTC
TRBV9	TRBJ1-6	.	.	CASSAVGGRDSPLHF	TGTGCCAGCAGCGCGGTCGGGGGTAGAGATTCACCCCTCCACTTT
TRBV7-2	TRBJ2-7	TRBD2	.	CASSLALAGGAYEQYF	TGTGCCAGCAGCTTAGCCCTAGCGGGAGGGGCGTACGAGCAGTACTTC
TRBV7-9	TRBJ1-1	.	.	CASSLAQGSHTEAFF	TGTGCCAGCAGCTTAGCGCAGGGGTCGCACACTGAAGCTTTCTTT
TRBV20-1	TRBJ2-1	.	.	CSAHRSSYNEQFF	TGCAGTGCGCACAGGAGCTCCTACAATGAGCAGTTCTTC
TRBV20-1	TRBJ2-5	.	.	CSASPLGGETQYF	TGCAGTGCTAGTCCTCTCGGCGGGGAGACCCAGTACTTT
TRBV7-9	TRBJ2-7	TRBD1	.	CASSNFGQGSEQYF	TGTGCCAGCAGTAATTTCGGACAGGGAAGCGAGCAGTACTTC
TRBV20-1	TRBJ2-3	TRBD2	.	CSAISRGAWSTDTPYF	TGCAGTGCTATCTCGCGGGGGGCATGGAGCACAGATACGCCGTATTTT
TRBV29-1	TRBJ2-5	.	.	CSSGSSHGETQYF	TGCAGCTCCGGATCGTCCCATGGAGAGACCCAGTACTTC
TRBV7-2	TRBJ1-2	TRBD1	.	CASSRGGQLYGYTF	TGTGCCAGCAGCCGAGGGGGACAGCTTTATGGCTACACCTTC
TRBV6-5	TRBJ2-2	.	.	CASSYRQANTGELFF	TGTGCCAGCAGTTACCGACAGGCGAACACCGGGGAGCTGTTTTTT
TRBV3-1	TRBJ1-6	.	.	CASSQSGGDNSPLHF	TGTGCCAGCAGCCAATCTGGGGGGGACAATTCACCCCTCCACTTT
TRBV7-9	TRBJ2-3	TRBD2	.	CASSLLAEYTDTQYF	TGTGCCAGCAGCTTACTAGCGGAGTATACAGATACGCAGTATTTT
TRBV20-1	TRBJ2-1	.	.	CSPTGSYNEQFF	TGCAGTCCTACCGGGTCCTACAATGAGCAGTTCTTC
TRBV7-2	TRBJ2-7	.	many	CASSLPPGEQYF	TGTGCCAGCAGCCTCCCGCCCGGCGAGCAGTACTTC
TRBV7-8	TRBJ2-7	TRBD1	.	CASSPYLTGFGEQYF	TGTGCCAGCAGCCCGTATTTGACAGGGTTCGGCGAGCAGTACTTC
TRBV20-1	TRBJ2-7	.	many	CSARPPETYEQYF	TGCAGTGCTAGACCCCCTGAAACCTACGAGCAGTACTTC
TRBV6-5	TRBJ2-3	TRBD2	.	CASSYSGRELDTQYF	TGTGCCAGCAGTTACTCAGGGCGGGAGTTAGATACGCAGTATTTT
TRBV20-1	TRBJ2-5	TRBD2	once	CSARGSRGAQYF	TGCAGTGCTAGGGGGTCGCGGGGGGCCCAGTACTTC
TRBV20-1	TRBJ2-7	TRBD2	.	CSARDSAGAYEQYF	TGCAGTGCTAGAGATTCAGCGGGGGCCTACGAGCAGTACTTC
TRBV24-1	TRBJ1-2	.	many	CATSERGRSYGYTF	TGTGCCACCAGTGAGCGGGGGCGTTCTTATGGCTACACCTTC
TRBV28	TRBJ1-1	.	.	CASSPPGRHTEAFF	TGTGCCAGCAGCCCCCCTGGGAGACACACTGAAGCTTTCTTT
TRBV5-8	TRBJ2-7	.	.	CASSLDPGTIYEQYF	TGTGCCAGCAGCCTGGACCCAGGGACCATCTACGAGCAGTACTTC
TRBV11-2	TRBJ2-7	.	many	CASSLGGGLGPRSYEQYF	TGTGCCAGCAGCTTAGGAGGGGGTTTGGGACCCCGATCCTACGAGCAGTACTTC
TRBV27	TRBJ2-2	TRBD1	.	CASSLSSAGQGRTGELFF	TGTGCCAGCAGTTTATCATCCGCAGGACAGGGACGCACCGGGGAGCTGTTTTTT
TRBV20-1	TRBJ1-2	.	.	CSASGRALSGYTF	TGCAGTGCTTCAGGACGGGCCTTGAGTGGCTACACCTTC
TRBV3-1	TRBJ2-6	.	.	CASSQVELLSGANVLTF	TGTGCCAGCAGCCAAGTGGAGCTCCTCTCTGGGGCCAACGTCCTGACTTTC
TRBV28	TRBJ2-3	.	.	CASSSSGKGSTDTQYF	TGTGCCAGCAGTTCCTCGGGGAAGGGAAGCACAGATACGCAGTATTTT
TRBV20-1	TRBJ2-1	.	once	CSASRSYEQFF	TGCAGTGCTAGTCGTTCCTATGAGCAGTTCTTC
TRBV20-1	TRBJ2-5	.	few	CSARRGPTLPLDF	TGCAGTGCTAGAAGGGGACCCACCCTCCCCTTAGACTTC
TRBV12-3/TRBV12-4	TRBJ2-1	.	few	CASSLSLNEQFF	TGTGCCAGCAGTTTGTCTTTAAATGAGCAGTTCTTC
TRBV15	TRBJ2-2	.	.	CATSSLRKFTGELFF	TGTGCCACCAGCAGTCTACGGAAATTTACCGGGGAGCTGTTTTTT
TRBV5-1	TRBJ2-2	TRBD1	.	CASSQRGTDRTGELFF	TGCGCCAGCAGTCAGAGGGGGACAGATCGCACCGGGGAGCTGTTTTTT
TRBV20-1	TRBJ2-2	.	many	CSARDRAQTTGELFF	TGCAGTGCTAGAGATAGGGCCCAAACCACCGGGGAGCTGTTTTTT
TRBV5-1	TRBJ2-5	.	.	CASNRAGTVETQYF	TGCGCCAGCAACCGGGCGGGGACAGTGGAGACCCAGTACTTC
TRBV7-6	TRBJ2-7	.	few	CASSSTGSTYEQYF	TGTGCCAGCAGCTCGACAGGATCCACCTACGAGCAGTACTTC
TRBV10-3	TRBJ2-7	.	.	CAISDKGPVLEQYF	TGTGCCATCAGTGATAAAGGACCGGTCCTCGAGCAGTACTTC
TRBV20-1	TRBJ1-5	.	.	CSARVSTDNQPQHF	TGCAGTGCTAGAGTTTCCACGGACAATCAGCCCCAGCATTTT
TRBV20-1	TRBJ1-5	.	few	CSAIGVNQPQHF	TGCAGTGCTATAGGGGTGAATCAGCCCCAGCATTTT
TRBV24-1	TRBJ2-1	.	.	CATRGLDDEQFF	TGTGCCACCAGAGGCCTTGACGATGAGCAGTTCTTC
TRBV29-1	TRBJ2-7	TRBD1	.	CSVEDLETGGGEQYF	TGCAGCGTTGAAGATCTCGAGACAGGGGGAGGGGAGCAGTACTTC